This T cell receptor beta chain was recovered during a study of T cells in Graves' hyperthyroidism and ophthalmopathy. General study findings and limits: Stable hyperthyroidism was told apart from ophthalmopathy by a model built on 13 V-J features.

V was cut by 5 bases and J by 3 bases, with 15 bases left in between. This CDR3 region has 15 residues. Per the germline V gene, CDR1 is MNHNS and CDR2 is SASEGT. This clonotype occurred many times. Its antigen remains unknown. Regions amplified from RNA transcripts were the TCR beta CDR3 regions. HTBI primers were the set used in a first-round RT-PCR of the TCR CDR3. TCRdb used MiXCR to reprocess the multiplex PCR reads, holding one entry per CDR3 protein. The sample lists hundreds of thousands of distinct CDR3 sequences, 15% to 18% occurring once. Those patients with uncontrolled infection, other autoimmune disease, pregnancy or lactation were excluded.

The TCR sequence derives from a young woman with Graves' hyperthyroidism. Specimen: blood. The gene calls are TRBV6-1 and TRBJ2-3; D is possibly TRBD1 (6 bases). The CDR3 protein is CASSTGQGTTDTQYF. CDR3 sequence (DNA): TGTGCCAGCAGTACAGGGCAGGGGACGACAGATACGCAGTATTTT.